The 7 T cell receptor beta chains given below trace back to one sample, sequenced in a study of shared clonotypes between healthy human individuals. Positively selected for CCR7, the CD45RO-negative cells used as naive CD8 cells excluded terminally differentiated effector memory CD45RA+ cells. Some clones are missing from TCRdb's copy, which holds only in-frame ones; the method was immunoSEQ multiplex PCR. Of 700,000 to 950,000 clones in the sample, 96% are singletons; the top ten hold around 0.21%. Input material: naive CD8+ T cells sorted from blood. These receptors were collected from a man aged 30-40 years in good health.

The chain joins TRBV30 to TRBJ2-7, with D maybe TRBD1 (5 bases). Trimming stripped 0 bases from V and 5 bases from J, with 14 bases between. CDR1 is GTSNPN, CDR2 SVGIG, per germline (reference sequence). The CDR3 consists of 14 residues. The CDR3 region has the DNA TGTGCCTGGAGTGTAAGGCAGGGATTTGACGAGCAGTACTTC. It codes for CAWSVRQGFDEQYF. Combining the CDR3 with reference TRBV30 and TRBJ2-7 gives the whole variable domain SQTIHQWPATLVQPVGSPLSLECTVEGTSNPNLYWYRQAAGRGLQLLFYSVGIGQISSEVPQNLSASRPQDRQFILSSKKLLLSDSGFYLCAWSVRQGFDEQYFGPGTRLTVT.

CDR3: CAIKKGLELNEQFF. The CDR3 DNA sequence: TGTGCCATCAAGAAGGGCCTCGAACTCAATGAGCAGTTCTTC. The V call is TRBV10-3, the J call TRBJ2-1, with unresolved D. Germline lookup yields CDR1 ENHRY and CDR2 SYGVKD. Between the trimmed V and J ends, which lost 7 bases and 6 bases, there was a span of 16 bases. CDR3 length: 14 amino acids.

This CDR3 reads CSVWASGASTDTQYF. The CDR3 DNA reads TGCAGCGTCTGGGCTAGCGGGGCTAGCACAGATACGCAGTATTTT. V usage is TRBV29-1 and J usage is TRBJ2-3; 9 nucleotides align to TRBD2. This CDR3 has 15 residues. V was pared by 6 bases and J by 0 bases, with 7 bases of the junction left unmatched. CDR1 and CDR2 from the germline V gene are SQVTM and ANQGSEA.

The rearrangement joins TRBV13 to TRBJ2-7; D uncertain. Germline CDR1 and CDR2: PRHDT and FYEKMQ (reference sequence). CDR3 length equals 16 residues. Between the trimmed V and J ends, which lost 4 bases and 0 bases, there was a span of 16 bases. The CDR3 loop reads CASSYRTGSSSYEQYF. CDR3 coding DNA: TGTGCCAGCAGCTACCGGACGGGTTCTAGCTCCTACGAGCAGTACTTC.

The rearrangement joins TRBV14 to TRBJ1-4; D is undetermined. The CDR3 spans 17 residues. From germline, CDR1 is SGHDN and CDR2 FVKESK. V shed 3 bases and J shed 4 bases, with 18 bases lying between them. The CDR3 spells CASSHGYETPDNEKLFF. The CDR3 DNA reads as TGTGCCAGCAGCCACGGATATGAGACGCCCGATAATGAAAAACTGTTTTTT.

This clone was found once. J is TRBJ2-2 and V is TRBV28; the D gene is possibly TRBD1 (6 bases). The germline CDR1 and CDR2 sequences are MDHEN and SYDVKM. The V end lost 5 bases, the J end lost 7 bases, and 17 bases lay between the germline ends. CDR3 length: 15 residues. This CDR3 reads CASSPGTLRDGELFF. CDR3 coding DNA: TGTGCCAGCAGTCCCGGGACATTACGAGACGGGGAGCTGTTTTTT.

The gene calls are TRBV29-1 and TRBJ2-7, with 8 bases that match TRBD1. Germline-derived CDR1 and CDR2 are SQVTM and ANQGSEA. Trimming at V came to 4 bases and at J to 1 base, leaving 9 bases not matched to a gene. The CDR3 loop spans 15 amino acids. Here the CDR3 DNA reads TGCAGCGTTGGGGGCTCGGGACAGGCTTCCTACGAGCAGTACTTC. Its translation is CSVGGSGQASYEQYF.